This T cell receptor beta chain stems from a study of human T cells and chemical hapten exposure. Whole-study findings and limits: DPC sensitization left the count of TCRs above 1 in 1000 unchanged.

Time point reported: patch test 1, 2 weeks after DPC sensitization. Treatment: therapeutic diphenylcyclopropenone sensitization with weekly scalp DPC. Details on this clonotype: No antigen is known for it.

The library attached unique molecular identifiers to individual cDNA molecules. Study processing details: Around 97,000 TCRs per sample was the median, with a range of roughly 20,000 to 700,000. TCRdb used MiXCR to reprocess the RACE reads, holding one entry per CDR3 protein. V and J calls and clone size were set by TCRdb, not the authors. This table has some 200,000 distinct CDR3 sequences, about a fifth appearing once. The receptor was derived from a woman aged 50 to 60 with alopecia areata. Some clones in this sample may be carry-over from other donors' samples. Material: whole blood, obtained in connection with sensitization to the hapten diphenylcyclopropenone (DPC).

CDR3 amino acids: CSASRSNSPLHF. The CDR3 DNA reads TGCAGTGCTAGTCGCAGTAATTCACCCCTCCACTTT. The genes are TRBV20-1 and TRBJ1-6; unclear D gene. Trimming shortened V by 3 bases and J by 6 bases, and 6 bases separated the two germline ends. The CDR3 runs to 12 residues. Germline CDR1 DFQATT, CDR2 SNEGSKA (reference sequence).